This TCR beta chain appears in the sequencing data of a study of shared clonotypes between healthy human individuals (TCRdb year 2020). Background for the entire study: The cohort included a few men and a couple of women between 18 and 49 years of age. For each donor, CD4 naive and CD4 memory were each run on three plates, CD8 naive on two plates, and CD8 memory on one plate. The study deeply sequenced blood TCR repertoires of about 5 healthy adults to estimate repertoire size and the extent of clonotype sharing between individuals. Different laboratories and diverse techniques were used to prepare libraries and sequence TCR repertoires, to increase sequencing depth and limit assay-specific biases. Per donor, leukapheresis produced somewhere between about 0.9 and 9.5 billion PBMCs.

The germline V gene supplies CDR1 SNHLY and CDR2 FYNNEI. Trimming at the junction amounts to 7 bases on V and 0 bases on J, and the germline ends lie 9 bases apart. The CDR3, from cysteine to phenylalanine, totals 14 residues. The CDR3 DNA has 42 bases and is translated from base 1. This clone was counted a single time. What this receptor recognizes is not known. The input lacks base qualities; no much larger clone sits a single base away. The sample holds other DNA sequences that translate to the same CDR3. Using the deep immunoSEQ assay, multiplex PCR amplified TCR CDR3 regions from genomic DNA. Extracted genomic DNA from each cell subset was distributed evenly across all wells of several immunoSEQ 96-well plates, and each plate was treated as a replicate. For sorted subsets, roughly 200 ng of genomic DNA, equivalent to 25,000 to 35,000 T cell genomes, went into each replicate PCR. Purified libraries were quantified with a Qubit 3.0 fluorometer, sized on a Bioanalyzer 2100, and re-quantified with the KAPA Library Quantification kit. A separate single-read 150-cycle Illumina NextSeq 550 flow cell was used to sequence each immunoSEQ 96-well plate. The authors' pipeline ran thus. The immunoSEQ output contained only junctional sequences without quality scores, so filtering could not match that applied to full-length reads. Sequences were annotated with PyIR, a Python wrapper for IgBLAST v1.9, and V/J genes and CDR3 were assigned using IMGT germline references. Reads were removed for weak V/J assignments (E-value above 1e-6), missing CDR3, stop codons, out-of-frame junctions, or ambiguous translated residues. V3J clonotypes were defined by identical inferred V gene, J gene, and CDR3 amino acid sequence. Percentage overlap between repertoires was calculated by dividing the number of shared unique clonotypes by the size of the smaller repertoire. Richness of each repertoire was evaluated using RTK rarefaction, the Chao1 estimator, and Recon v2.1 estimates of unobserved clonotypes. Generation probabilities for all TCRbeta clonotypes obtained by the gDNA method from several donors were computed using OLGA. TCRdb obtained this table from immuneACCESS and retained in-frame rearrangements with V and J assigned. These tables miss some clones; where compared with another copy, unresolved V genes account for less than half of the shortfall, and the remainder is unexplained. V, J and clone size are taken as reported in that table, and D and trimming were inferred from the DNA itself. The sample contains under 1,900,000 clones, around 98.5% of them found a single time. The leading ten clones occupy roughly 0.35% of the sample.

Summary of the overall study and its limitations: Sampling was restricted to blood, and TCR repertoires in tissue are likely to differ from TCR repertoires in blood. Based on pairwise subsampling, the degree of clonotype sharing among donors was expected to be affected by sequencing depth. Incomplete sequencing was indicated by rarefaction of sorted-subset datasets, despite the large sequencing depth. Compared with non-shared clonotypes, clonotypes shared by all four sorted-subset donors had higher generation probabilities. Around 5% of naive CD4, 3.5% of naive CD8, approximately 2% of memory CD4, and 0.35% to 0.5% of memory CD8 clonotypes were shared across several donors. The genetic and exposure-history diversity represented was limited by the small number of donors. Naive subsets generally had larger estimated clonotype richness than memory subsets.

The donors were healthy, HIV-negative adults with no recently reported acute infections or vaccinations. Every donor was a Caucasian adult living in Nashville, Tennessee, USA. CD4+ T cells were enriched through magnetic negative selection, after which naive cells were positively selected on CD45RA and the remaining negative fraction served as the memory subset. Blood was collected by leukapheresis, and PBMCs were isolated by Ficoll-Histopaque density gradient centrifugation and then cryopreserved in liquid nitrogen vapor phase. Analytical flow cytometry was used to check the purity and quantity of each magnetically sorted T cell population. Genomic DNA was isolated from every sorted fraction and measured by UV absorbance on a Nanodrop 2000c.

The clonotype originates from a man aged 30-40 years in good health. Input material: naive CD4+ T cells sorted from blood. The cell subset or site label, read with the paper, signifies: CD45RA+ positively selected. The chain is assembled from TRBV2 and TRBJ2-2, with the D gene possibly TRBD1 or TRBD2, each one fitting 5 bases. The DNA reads TGTGCCAGCACCGGGACGGCGAACACCGGGGAGCTGTTTTTT. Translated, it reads CASTGTANTGELFF.